This TCR beta chain was retrieved from a study of blood T cell repertoires in COVID-19. Study details: The origin of the acute and convalescent COVID-19 samples was the United States, Italy and Spain. Sample material is recorded as cDNA or gDNA derived from T cells, B-cell-depleted T cells, or PBMCs.

Trimming stripped 4 bases from V and 4 bases from J, with 14 bases between. Germline V gene lookup returns CDR1 GTSNPN and CDR2 SVGIG (reference sequence). The CDR3 totals 15 residues. Original analysis: For nucleated cells, counts were estimated from reference gene primer amplification. The assay was immunoSEQ multiplex PCR, and TCRdb's table has in-frame clones only and misses some. For V, J and clone size, that table is used; D and trimming come from the DNA. The repertoire has about 300,000 clones, more than 70% of them found once; the top ten carry just under 7%. This clonotype was sampled from a woman in her twenties or thirties who had recovered from COVID-19. Sequencing was done on a sample of peripheral blood. The chain is built from TRBV30 and TRBJ1-6; unclear D gene. Here the CDR3 DNA reads TGTGCCTGGAACATGAGACACCTTTATAATTCACCCCTCCACTTT. Translation gives CAWNMRHLYNSPLHF. The full variable domain, completed using reference TRBV30 and TRBJ1-6, is SQTIHQWPATLVQPVGSPLSLECTVEGTSNPNLYWYRQAAGRGLQLLFYSVGIGQISSEVPQNLSASRPQDRQFILSSKKLLLSDSGFYLCAWNMRHLYNSPLHFGNGTRLTVT.